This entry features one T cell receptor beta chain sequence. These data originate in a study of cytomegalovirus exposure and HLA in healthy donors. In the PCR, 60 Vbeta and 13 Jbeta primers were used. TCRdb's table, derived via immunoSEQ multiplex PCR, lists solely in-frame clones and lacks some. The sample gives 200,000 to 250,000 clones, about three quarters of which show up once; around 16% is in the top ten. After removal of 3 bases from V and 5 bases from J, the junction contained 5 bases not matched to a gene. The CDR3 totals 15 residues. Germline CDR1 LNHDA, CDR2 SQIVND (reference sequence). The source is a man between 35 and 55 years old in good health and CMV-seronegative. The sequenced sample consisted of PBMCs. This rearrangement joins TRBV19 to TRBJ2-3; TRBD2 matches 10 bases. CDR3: CASSMLAGVRDTQYF. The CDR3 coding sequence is TGTGCCAGTAGTATGCTAGCGGGAGTGCGAGATACGCAGTATTTT.